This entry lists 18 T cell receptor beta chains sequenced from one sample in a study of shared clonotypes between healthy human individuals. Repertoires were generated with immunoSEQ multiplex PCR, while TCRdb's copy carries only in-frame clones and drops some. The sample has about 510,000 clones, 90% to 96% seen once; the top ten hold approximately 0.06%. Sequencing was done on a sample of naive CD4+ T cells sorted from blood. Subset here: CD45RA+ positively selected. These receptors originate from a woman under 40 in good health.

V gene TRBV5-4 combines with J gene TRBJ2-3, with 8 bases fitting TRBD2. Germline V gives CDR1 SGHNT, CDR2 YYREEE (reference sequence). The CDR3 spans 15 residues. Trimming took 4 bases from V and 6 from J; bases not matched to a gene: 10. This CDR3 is CASSTQAGAGDTQYF. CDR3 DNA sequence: TGTGCCAGCAGCACTCAAGCGGGAGCAGGGGATACGCAGTATTTT.

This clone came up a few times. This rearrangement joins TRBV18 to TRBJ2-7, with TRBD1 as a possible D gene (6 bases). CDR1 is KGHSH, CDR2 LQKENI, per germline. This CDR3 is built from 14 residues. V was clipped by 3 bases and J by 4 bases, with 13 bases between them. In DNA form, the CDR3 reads TGTGCCAGCTCACCGAGAAGGACAGAGTACGAGCAGTACTTC. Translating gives CASSPRRTEYEQYF. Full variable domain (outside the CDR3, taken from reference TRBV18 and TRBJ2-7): NAGVMQNPRHLVRRRGQEARLRCSPMKGHSHVYWYRQLPEEGLKFMVYLQKENIIDESGMPKERFSAEFPKEGPSILRIQQVVRGDSAAYFCASSPRRTEYEQYFGPGTRLTVT.

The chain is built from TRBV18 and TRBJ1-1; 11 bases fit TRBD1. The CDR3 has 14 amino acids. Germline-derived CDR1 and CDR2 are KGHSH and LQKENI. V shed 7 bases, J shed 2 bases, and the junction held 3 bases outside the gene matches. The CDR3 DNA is TGTGCCAGCTTTCGGACAGGGGGCAACACTGAAGCTTTCTTT. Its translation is CASFRTGGNTEAFF.

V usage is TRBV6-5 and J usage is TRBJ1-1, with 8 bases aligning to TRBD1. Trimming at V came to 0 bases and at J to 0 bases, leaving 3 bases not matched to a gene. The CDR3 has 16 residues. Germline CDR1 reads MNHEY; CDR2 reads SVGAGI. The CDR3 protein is CASSYSWTGMNTEAFF. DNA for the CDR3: TGTGCCAGCAGTTACTCGTGGACAGGGATGAACACTGAAGCTTTCTTT.

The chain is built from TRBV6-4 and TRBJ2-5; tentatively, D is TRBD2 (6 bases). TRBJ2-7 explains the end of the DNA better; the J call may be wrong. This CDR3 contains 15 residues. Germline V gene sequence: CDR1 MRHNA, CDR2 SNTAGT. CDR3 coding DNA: TGTGCCAGCAGTGACATGGCCTCCGGGGGAGACGAGCAGTACTTC. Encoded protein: CASSDMASGGDEQYF.

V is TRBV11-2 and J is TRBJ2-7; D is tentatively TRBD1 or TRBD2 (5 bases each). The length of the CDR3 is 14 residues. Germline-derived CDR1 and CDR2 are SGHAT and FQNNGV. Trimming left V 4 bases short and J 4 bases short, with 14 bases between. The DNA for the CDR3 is TGTGCCAGCAGCTCACCGAGGGGAATTTACGAGCAGTACTTC. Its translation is CASSSPRGIYEQYF.

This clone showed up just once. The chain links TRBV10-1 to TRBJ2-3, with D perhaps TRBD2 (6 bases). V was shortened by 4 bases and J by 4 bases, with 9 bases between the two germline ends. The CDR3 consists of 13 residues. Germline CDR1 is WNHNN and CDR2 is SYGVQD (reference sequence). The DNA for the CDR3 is TGCGCCAGCAGTGGGAGACTAGCAGATACGCAGTATTTT. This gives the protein CASSGRLADTQYF.

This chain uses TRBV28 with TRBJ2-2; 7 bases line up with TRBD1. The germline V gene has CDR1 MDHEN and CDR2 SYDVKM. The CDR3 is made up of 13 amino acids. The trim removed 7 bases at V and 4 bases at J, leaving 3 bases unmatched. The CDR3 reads CASTSGGTGELFF. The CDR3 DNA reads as TGTGCCAGCACGTCAGGGGGCACCGGGGAGCTGTTTTTT.

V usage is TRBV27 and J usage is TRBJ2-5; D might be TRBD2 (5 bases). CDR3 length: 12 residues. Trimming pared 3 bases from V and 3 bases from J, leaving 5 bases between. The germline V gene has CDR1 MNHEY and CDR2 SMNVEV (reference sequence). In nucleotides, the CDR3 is TGTGCCAGCAGTTTGGGAGAAGAGACCCAGTACTTC. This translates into CASSLGEETQYF.

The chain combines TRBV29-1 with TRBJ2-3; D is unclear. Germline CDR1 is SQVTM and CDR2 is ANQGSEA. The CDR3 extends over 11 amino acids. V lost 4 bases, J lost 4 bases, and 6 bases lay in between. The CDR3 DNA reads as TGCAGCGTTGTTTCAGCAGATACGCAGTATTTT. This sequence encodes CSVVSADTQYF.

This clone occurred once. CDR3 nucleotide sequence: TGTGCCAGCAGGATGACAGGAAACCCTCAAGATACGCAGTATTTT. The encoded protein is CASRMTGNPQDTQYF. V is TRBV27 and J is TRBJ2-3; the D gene is possibly TRBD1 (6 bases). The CDR3 runs 15 residues. V was pared by 6 bases and J by 5 bases, with 18 bases between. The germline gives CDR1 MNHEY, CDR2 SMNVEV (reference sequence).

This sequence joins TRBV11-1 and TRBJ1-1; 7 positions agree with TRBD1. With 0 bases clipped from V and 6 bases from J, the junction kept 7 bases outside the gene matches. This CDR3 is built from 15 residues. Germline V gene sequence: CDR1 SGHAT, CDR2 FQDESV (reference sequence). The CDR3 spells CASSLAGGRTAEAFF. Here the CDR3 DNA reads TGTGCCAGCAGCTTAGCAGGGGGCCGGACGGCTGAAGCTTTCTTT.

In DNA, the CDR3 is TGTGCCAGCATCCGGATGACAGCGAACACTGAAGCTTTCTTT. The encoded protein is CASIRMTANTEAFF. The rearrangement uses TRBV2 and TRBJ1-1; D is perhaps TRBD1 (5 bases). CDR1 and CDR2 from the germline V gene are SNHLY and FYNNEI. Between the trimmed V and J ends, which lost 7 bases and 1 base, there was a span of 13 bases. The CDR3 is 14 residues long.

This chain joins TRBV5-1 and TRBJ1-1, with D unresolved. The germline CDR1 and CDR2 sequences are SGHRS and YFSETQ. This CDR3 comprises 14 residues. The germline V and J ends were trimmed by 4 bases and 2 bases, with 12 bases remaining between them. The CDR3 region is CASSPLTSNTEAFF. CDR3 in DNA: TGCGCCAGCAGCCCACTTACGAGTAACACTGAAGCTTTCTTT.

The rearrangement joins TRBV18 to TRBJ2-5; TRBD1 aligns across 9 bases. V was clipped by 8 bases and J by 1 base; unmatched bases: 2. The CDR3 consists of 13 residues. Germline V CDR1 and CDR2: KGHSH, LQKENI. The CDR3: CASTGQGQETQYF. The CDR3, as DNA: TGTGCCAGCACGGGACAGGGCCAAGAGACCCAGTACTTC.

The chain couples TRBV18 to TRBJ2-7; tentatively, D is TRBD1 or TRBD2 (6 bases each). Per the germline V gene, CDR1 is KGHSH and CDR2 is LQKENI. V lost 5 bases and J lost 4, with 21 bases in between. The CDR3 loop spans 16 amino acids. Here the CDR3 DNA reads TGTGCCAGCTCAGGTACTTACAGGGCCCGGGGGTACGAGCAGTACTTC. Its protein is CASSGTYRARGYEQYF. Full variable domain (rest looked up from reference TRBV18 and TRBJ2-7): NAGVMQNPRHLVRRRGQEARLRCSPMKGHSHVYWYRQLPEEGLKFMVYLQKENIIDESGMPKERFSAEFPKEGPSILRIQQVVRGDSAAYFCASSGTYRARGYEQYFGPGTRLTVT.

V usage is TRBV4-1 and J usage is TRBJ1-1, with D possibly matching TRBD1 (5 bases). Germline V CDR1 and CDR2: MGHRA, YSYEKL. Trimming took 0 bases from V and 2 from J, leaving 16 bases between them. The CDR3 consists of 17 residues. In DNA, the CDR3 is TGCGCCAGCAGCCAAGAAAAGAAGACGGGGCTAAACACTGAAGCTTTCTTT. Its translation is CASSQEKKTGLNTEAFF.

The CDR3 spells CASSSEGDEQFF. CDR3 nucleotides: TGTGCCAGCAGCTCAGAGGGGGATGAGCAGTTCTTC. The chain has TRBV7-9 and TRBJ2-1, with D perhaps TRBD1 (6 bases). Germline loops: CDR1 SEHNR, CDR2 FQNEAQ (reference sequence). V was clipped by 4 bases and J by 8 bases, with 9 bases between them. CDR3 length equals 12 residues.